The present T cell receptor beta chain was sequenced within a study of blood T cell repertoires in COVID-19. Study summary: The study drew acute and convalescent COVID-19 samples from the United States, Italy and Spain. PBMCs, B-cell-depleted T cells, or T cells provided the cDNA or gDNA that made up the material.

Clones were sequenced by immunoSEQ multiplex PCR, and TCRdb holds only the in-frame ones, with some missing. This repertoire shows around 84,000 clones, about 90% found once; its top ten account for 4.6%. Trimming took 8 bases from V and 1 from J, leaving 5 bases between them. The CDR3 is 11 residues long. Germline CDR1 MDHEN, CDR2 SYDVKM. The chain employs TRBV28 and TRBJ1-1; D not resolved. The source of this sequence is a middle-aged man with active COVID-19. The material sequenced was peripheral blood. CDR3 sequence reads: CASRGNTEAFF. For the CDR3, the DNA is TGTGCCAGCCGGGGGAACACTGAAGCTTTCTTT.